This TCR beta chain stems from a study of cytomegalovirus exposure and HLA in healthy donors. This clone was seen a handful of times. Its antigen is not known. Primers: 60 Vbeta forward and 13 Jbeta reverse. Sequencing used immunoSEQ multiplex PCR; TCRdb keeps in-frame clones, though not all of them. The sample consists of 150,000 or so clones, 65% to 85% of them appearing once. Germline-derived CDR1 and CDR2 are ENHRY and SYGVKD. The CDR3 has 13 amino acids. The ends were cut back, 6 bases at V and 5 bases at J, with 10 bases in the middle. Study-wide points: Segments of the TCR beta V type were, in most cases, productive about 90% or about 30% of the time in an earlier analysis. Cytomegalovirus status, reportedly, was diagnosed with high specificity and sensitivity by the classifier. When presence/absence was analysed, sequencing depth was taken to be roughly uniform across donors.

The genes are TRBV10-3 and TRBJ1-4; tentative D call: TRBD1 (6 bases). This TCR was recovered from a man aged 18 to 29 in good health and CMV-seronegative. Sequenced input: PBMCs. The CDR3 bases are TGTGCCATCAGGGGACACGAAAATGAAAAACTGTTTTTT. This sequence encodes CAIRGHENEKLFF.